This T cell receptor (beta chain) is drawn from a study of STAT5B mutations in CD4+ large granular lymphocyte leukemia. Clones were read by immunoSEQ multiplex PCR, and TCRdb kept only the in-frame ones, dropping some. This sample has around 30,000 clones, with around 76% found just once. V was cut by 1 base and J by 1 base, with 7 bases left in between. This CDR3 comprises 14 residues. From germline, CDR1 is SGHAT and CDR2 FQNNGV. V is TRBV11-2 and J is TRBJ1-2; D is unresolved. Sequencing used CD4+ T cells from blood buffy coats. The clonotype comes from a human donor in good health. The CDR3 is CASSLGGSNYGYTF. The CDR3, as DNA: TGTGCCAGCAGCTTAGGAGGCAGTAACTATGGCTACACCTTC.